Listed below are T cell receptor beta chains from one sample, sequenced in a study of T cell responses to AZD1222 COVID-19 vaccine. The assay was immunoSEQ multiplex PCR, and TCRdb's table has in-frame clones only and misses some. The sample holds some 200,000 clones, around nine tenths seen once. Specimen: peripheral blood, collected 28 days after the second dose of the MenACWY control vaccine. These receptors were taken from an adult who received the MenACWY meningococcal vaccine as a control. CDR3s include the opening cysteine and the closing phenylalanine or tryptophan.

>TRBJ1-6|TRBV7-3
CASSPGSYNSPLHF
>TRBJ1-1|TRBV7-6
CASSSWTANTEAFF
>TRBJ2-7|TRBV27
CASSFQGSPYEQYF
>TRBJ2-5|TRBV19
CASSSQGETQYF
>TRBJ1-1|TRBV7-2
CASSLSGLRGTEAFF
>TRBJ1-5|TRBV4-1
CASSPSPGSNQPQHF
>TRBJ1-5|TRBV5-4
CASSLGTGNQPQHF
>TRBJ1-5|TRBV27
CASRSDYGTGPAGAQHF
>TRBJ1-1|TRBV19
CASLNPGLYTEAFF
>TRBJ2-5|TRBV24-1
CATSDLQWDRWGPQETQYF
>TRBJ1-5|TRBV18
CASSPGFSNQPQHF
>TRBJ1-1|TRBV5-5
CASSFGTNTEAFF
>TRBJ2-4|TRBV28
CASTVGPVEGNIQYF
>TRBJ1-1|TRBV14
CASSPMLSVMNTEAFF
>TRBJ1-6|TRBV6-5
CASRWTGTIFSPLHF
>TRBJ2-1|TRBV29-1
CSVRAGVVGGEQFF
>TRBJ1-6|TRBV3-1/TRBV3-2
CASSQASTGRTPPLHF
>TRBJ1-5|TRBV18
CASSPSPPASNQPQHF
>TRBJ2-3|TRBV5-6
CASSLVRGQGVTHTQYF
>TRBJ1-2|TRBV3-1/TRBV3-2
CASSPGWGAYGYTF
>TRBJ2-5|TRBV5-1
CASSLSSGRTETQYF
>TRBJ1-1|TRBV6-5
CASRISTGGSTEAFF
>TRBJ1-3|TRBV15
CAAALGGSGNTIYF
>TRBJ1-5|TRBV9
CASSVGGSSNQPQHF
>TRBJ2-6|TRBV4-1
CASSQDQGTNVLTF
>TRBJ2-7|TRBV27
CASSPRTSGGYEQYF
>TRBJ1-2|TRBV24-1
CATSDPALGGGLHGYTF
>TRBJ1-6|TRBV2
CASSETGFGSPLHF
>TRBJ1-4|TRBV2
CASILDTNEKLFF
>TRBJ1-1|TRBV6-2/TRBV6-3
CASSLGTNTEAFF
>TRBJ1-1|TRBV29-1
CSVARRAAEAFF
>TRBJ1-2|TRBV15
CATAPGFQLYGYTF
>TRBJ1-1|TRBV28
CASSFGGGAEAFF
>TRBJ2-2|TRBV2
CASLGSLNTGELFF
>TRBJ1-2|TRBV4-2
CASSQGTGANYGYTF
>TRBJ2-7|TRBV19
CASSMKRYYEQYF
>TRBJ2-2|TRBV7-8
CASTFQGGTSHTGELFF
>TRBJ1-6|TRBV7-9
CASSLVHGGSELHF
>TRBJ1-1|TRBV5-1
CASSSPGQGTEAFF
>TRBJ1-4|TRBV28
CASSAYRGREEKLFF
>TRBJ2-1|TRBV5-8
CASIPDRGYNEQFF
>TRBJ2-1|TRBV27
CASSLLGGRYNEQFF
>TRBJ2-3|TRBV15
CATRLQGFDTQYF
>TRBJ1-2|TRBV7-2
CASSLGGSPYGYTF
>TRBJ2-5|TRBV13
CASTPGTGGAGGSTQYF
>TRBJ1-4|TRBV27
CASSSSQGLGEKLFF
>TRBJ2-3|TRBV5-1
CASSLLGVGDTQYF
>TRBJ2-7|TRBV27
CASSPATSGITYEQYF
>TRBJ1-5|TRBV29-1
CSVGGGDDQPQHF
>TRBJ2-1|TRBV4-3
CASSLRQDNEQFF
>TRBJ2-2|TRBV7-8
CASSLEGQGTTGELFF